This T cell receptor beta chain was observed in a study of early stage breast cancer tumors. This CDR3 is built from 12 residues. V was clipped by 2 bases and J by 10 bases, with 11 bases between them. Germline loops: CDR1 MDHEN, CDR2 SYDVKM. The method was immunoSEQ multiplex PCR; TCRdb's version includes in-frame clones alone and lacks a portion of them. This table holds about 17,000 clones, over 70% found once. This sequence joins TRBV28 and TRBJ1-1, with a weak D call TRBD1 (5 bases). Sequenced input: blood. The receptor was isolated from an older person with breast cancer. The CDR3 sequence: CASSLARVRAFF. The CDR3 DNA is TGTGCCAGCAGTTTAGCCAGGGTACGAGCTTTCTTT.